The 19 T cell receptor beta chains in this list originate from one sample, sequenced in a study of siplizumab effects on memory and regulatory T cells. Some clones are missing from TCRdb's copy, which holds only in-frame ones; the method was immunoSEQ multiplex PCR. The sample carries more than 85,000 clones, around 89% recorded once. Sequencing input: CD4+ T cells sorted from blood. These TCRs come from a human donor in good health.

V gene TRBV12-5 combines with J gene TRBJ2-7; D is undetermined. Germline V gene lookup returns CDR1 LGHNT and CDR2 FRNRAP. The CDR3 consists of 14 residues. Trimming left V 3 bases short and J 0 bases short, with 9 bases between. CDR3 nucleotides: TGTGCTAGTGGTTTAAAGGTTAGCTCCTACGAGCAGTACTTC. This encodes CASGLKVSSYEQYF.

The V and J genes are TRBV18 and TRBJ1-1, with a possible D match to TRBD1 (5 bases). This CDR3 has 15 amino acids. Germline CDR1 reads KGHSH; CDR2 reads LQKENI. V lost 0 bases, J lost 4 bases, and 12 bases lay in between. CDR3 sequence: CASSPPNQGRTEAFF. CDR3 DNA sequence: TGTGCCAGCTCACCACCTAATCAGGGTCGCACTGAAGCTTTCTTT.

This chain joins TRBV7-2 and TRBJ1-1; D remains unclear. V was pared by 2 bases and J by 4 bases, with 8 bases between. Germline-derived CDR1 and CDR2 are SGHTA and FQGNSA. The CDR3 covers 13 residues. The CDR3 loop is CASSLKRGTEAFF. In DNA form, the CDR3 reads TGTGCCAGCAGCTTAAAGCGGGGCACTGAAGCTTTCTTT.

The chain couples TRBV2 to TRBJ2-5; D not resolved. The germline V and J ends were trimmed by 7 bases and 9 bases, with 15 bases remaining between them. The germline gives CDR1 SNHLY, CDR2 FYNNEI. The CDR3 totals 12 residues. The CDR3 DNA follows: TGTGCCAGCACGGACGGGCTTTTGGCCCAGTACTTC. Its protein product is CASTDGLLAQYF.

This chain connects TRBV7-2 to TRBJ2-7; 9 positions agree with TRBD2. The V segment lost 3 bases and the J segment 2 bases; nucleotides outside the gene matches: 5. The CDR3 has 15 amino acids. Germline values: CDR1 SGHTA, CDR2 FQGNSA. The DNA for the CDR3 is TGTGCCAGCAGCTTGGGCGGGAGGGCGACCTACGAGCAGTACTTC. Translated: CASSLGGRATYEQYF.

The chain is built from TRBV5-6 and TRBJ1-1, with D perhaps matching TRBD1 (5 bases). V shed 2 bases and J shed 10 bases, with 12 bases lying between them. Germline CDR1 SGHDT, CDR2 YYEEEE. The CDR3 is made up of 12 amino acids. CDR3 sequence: CASSFRTFGAFF. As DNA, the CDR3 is TGTGCCAGCAGCTTTCGGACATTCGGAGCTTTCTTT.

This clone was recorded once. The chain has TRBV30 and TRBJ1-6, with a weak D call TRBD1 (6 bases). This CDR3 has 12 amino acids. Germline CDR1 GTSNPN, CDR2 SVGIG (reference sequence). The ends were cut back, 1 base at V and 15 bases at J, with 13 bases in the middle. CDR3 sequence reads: CAWSGSRTVLHF. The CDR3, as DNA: TGTGCCTGGAGTGGATCTCGGACAGTCCTCCACTTT.

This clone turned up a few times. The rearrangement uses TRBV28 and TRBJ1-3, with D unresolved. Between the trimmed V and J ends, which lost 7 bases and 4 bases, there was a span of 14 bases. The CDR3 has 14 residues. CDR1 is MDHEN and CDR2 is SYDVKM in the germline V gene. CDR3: CASISLATGNTIYF. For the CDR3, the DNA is TGTGCCAGCATCTCACTTGCGACGGGAAACACCATATATTTT.

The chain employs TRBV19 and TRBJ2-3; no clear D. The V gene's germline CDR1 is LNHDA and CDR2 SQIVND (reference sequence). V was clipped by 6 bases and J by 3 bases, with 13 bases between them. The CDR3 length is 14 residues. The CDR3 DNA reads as TGTGCCAGTAGACCAGGAATGGTGACAGATACGCAGTATTTT. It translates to CASRPGMVTDTQYF.

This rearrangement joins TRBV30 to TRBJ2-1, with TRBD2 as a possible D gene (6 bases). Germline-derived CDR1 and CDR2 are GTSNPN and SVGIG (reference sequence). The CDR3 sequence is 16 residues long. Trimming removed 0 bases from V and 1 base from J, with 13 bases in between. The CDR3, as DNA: TGTGCCTGGAGTGTACTAAATAGCGGATCCTACAATGAGCAGTTCTTC. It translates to CAWSVLNSGSYNEQFF.

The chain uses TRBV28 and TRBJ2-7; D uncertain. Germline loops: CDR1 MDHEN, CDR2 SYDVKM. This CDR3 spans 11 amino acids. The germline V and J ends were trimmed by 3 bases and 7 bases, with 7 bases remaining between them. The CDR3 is CASSFYWEQYF. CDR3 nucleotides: TGTGCCAGCAGTTTTTACTGGGAGCAGTACTTC.

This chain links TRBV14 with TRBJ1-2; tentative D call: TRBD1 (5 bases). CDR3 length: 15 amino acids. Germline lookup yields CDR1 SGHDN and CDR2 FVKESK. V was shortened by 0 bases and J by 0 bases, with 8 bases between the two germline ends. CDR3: CASSQDLTANYGYTF. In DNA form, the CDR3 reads TGTGCCAGCAGCCAAGATTTGACAGCTAACTATGGCTACACCTTC.

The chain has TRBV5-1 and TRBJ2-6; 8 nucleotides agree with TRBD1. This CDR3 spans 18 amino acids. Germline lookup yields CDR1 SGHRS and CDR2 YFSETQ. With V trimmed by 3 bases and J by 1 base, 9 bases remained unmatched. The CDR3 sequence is CASSSLGQGSSGANVLTF. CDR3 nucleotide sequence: TGCGCCAGCAGCTCCTTAGGACAGGGTTCATCTGGGGCCAACGTCCTGACTTTC.

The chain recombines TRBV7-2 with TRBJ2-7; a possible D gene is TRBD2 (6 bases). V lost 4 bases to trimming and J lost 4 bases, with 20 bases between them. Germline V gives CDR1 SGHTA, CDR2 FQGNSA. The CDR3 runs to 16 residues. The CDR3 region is CASSSRRTNLRYEQYF. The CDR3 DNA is TGTGCCAGCAGCTCCCGACGGACTAATCTTCGATACGAGCAGTACTTC.

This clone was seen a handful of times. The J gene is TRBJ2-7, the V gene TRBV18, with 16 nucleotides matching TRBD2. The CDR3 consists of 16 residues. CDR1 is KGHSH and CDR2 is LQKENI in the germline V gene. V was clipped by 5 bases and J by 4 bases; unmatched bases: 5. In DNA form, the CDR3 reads TGTGCCAGCTCAAGACCGGGACTAGCGGGAGGGTACGAGCAGTACTTC. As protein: CASSRPGLAGGYEQYF.

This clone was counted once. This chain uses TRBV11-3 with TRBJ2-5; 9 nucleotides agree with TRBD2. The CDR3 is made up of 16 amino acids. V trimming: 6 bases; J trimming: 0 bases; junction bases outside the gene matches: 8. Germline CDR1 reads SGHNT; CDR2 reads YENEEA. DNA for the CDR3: TGTGCCAGCAGTACCCCTAGCGGGATTTACCAAGAGACCCAGTACTTC. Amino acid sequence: CASSTPSGIYQETQYF.

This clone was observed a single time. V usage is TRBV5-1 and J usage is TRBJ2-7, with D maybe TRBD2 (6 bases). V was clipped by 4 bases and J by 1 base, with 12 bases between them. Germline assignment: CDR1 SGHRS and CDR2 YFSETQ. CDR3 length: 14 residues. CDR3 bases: TGCGCCAGCAGCATGGAGGCGGGGTCCTACGAGCAGTACTTC. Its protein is CASSMEAGSYEQYF.

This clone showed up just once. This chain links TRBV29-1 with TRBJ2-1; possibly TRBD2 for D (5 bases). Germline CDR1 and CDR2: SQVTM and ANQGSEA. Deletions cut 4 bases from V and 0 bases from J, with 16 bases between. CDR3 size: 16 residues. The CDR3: CSVGLRIPHSYNEQFF. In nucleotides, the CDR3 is TGCAGCGTTGGACTACGCATACCCCACTCCTACAATGAGCAGTTCTTC.

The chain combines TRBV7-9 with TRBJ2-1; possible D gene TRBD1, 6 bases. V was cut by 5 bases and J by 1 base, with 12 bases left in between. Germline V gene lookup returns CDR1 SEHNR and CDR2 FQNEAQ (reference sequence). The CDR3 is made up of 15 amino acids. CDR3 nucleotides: TGTGCCAGCAGCGAAGACAGGCGTTCCTACAATGAGCAGTTCTTC. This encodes CASSEDRRSYNEQFF.